A selection of T cell receptor beta chains follows, all from one sample in a study of blood T cell repertoires in COVID-19. Data came from immunoSEQ multiplex PCR; TCRdb stores just in-frame clones and leaves some out. The sample yields 300,000 to 350,000 clones, over 75% seen once. The sequencing sample was made of PBMCs or T cells enriched from blood (not recorded which). All receptors come from a young man who had recovered from COVID-19. Each CDR3 is given with its conserved first and last residue. The order of the fields is J gene, clone size, D gene, V gene, CDR3 DNA, CDR3 protein. A D gene is named only where the DNA matches it firmly. Not every row has a clone size; where given, it reads once, few, many or a size class.

TRBJ1-5,NA,NA,TRBV29-1,TGCAGCGTTGGGGGGGGGTTCAATCAGCCCCAGCATTTT,CSVGGGFNQPQHF
TRBJ1-6,NA,NA,TRBV11-2,TGTGCCAGCAGCTTAGGTAACCGCGATAATTCACCCCTCCACTTT,CASSLGNRDNSPLHF
TRBJ2-5,NA,NA,TRBV15,TGTGCCACCAGCAGAGTTGGGGGGAGGAAGACCCAGTACTTC,CATSRVGGRKTQYF
TRBJ2-2,NA,TRBD2,TRBV9,TGTGCCAGCACCCGACGTCTGGCGGGGGGAAACACCGGGGAGCTGTTTTTT,CASTRRLAGGNTGELFF
TRBJ2-7,NA,NA,TRBV5-1,TGCGCCAGCAGAAGGGTGGCGGGGTCGGGGTACGAGCAGTACTTC,CASRRVAGSGYEQYF
TRBJ1-2,NA,TRBD1,TRBV12-3/TRBV12-4,TGTGCCAGCAGTCGGACAGGGGGGGATGGCTACACCTTC,CASSRTGGDGYTF
TRBJ2-1,NA,NA,TRBV7-9,TGTGCCAGCAGCCCTGCCGGGTGGGTTGGCAATGAGCAGTTCTTC,CASSPAGWVGNEQFF
TRBJ1-1,once,NA,TRBV19,TGTGCCAGTAGGTTCAAGAACACTGAAGCTTTCTTT,CASRFKNTEAFF
TRBJ2-3,NA,TRBD1,TRBV5-1,TGCGCCAGCAGCTTGGTGGGACAGGGGGCCGGAGATACGCAGTATTTT,CASSLVGQGAGDTQYF
TRBJ1-2,NA,TRBD1,TRBV19,TGTGCCAGTAGTCCGGGACAGGGAAAAGCTAACTATGGCTACACCTTC,CASSPGQGKANYGYTF
TRBJ2-3,NA,NA,TRBV5-4,TGTGCCAGCAGCACACCCTCGACAAAAATTGTTCAGTATTTT,CASSTPSTKIVQYF
TRBJ1-5,NA,NA,TRBV6-5,TGTGCCAGCAGTCACTACAGGGCTAGCAATCAGCCCCAGCATTTT,CASSHYRASNQPQHF
TRBJ2-1,once,TRBD2,TRBV27,TGTGCCAGCAGTTTATGGGCGGGGGGCAGGATTAACAATGAGCAGTTCTTC,CASSLWAGGRINNEQFF
TRBJ2-7,NA,NA,TRBV10-2,TGCGCCAGCAAACGAGGAACGGGATCCTCCTACGAGCAGTACTTC,CASKRGTGSSYEQYF
TRBJ2-7,NA,NA,TRBV9,TGTGCCAGCAGCCCGCAGGGACTGGGGAATTACGAGCAGTACTTC,CASSPQGLGNYEQYF
TRBJ1-6,NA,TRBD1,TRBV10-3,TGTGCCATCAGCCCTGTGACAGGGGATTCACCCCTCCACTTT,CAISPVTGDSPLHF
TRBJ1-1,NA,NA,TRBV7-9,TGTGCCAGCAGCCCAGGACAGACGAACACTGAAGCTTTCTTT,CASSPGQTNTEAFF
TRBJ1-6,NA,TRBD1,TRBV6-5,TGTGCCAGCAGGAGGACAGGGGATTCACCCCTCCACTTT,CASRRTGDSPLHF
TRBJ2-1,NA,NA,TRBV2,TGTGCCAGCCCTAGCCGTGGTGAGCAGTTCTTC,CASPSRGEQFF
TRBJ2-3,NA,TRBD2,TRBV6-5,TGTGCCAGCAGGGGAGGACTAGCTCCCGCAGATACGCAGTATTTT,CASRGGLAPADTQYF
TRBJ1-6,NA,NA,TRBV5-1,TGCGCCAGCAGCTTGGGGGGGCTGAACAATTCACCCCTCCACTTT,CASSLGGLNNSPLHF
TRBJ1-6,few,TRBD1,TRBV27,TGTGCCAGCAGTTTACGACAGGGTTATAATTCACCCCTCCACTTT,CASSLRQGYNSPLHF
TRBJ1-4,NA,NA,TRBV9,TGTGCCAGCAGCGTAGACAGGGAGGGAGAAAAACTGTTTTTT,CASSVDREGEKLFF
TRBJ2-3,NA,TRBD1,TRBV3-1/TRBV3-2,TGTGCCAGCAGCCCGGGGACAGCGAGCACAGATACGCAGTATTTT,CASSPGTASTDTQYF
TRBJ2-5,NA,NA,TRBV25-1,TGTGCCAGCAGGCGGGGACAGATAAAGACCCAGTACTTC,CASRRGQIKTQYF
TRBJ2-5,NA,TRBD2,TRBV4-1,TGCGCCAGCAGCCACCCCGGACTAGCGGGGGAGACCCAGTACTTC,CASSHPGLAGETQYF
TRBJ2-1,NA,NA,TRBV18,TGTGCCAGCTCACCAGGTGGACTTAGGATTGAACAGAGAGCCTACAATGAGCAGTTCTTC,CASSPGGLRIEQRAYNEQFF
TRBJ2-5,NA,NA,TRBV11-2,TGTGCCAGCAGCTTAGGAGACAGAGACCAAGAGACCCAGTACTTC,CASSLGDRDQETQYF
TRBJ1-4,NA,NA,TRBV6-5,TGTGCCAGCAGTTACTCTCGTCAGGGAATTGGTGAAAAACTGTTTTTT,CASSYSRQGIGEKLFF
TRBJ1-2,NA,TRBD1,TRBV18,TGTGCCAGCTCACGGACAGGGCTTGGCTACACCTTC,CASSRTGLGYTF
TRBJ1-5,NA,TRBD1,TRBV19,TGTGCCAGTAGGATCCACAGGGGGAATCAGCCCCAGCATTTT,CASRIHRGNQPQHF
TRBJ1-1,NA,NA,TRBV30,TGTGCCTGGGAAGGGAGCCTGAACACTGAAGCTTTCTTT,CAWEGSLNTEAFF
TRBJ1-2,NA,NA,TRBV14,TGTGCCAGCGACGTAGGAGGGGCGACCTTCTATGGCTACACCTTC,CASDVGGATFYGYTF
TRBJ1-5,NA,TRBD1,TRBV2,TGTGCCAGCGCCGACCCCGCACAGGGGCATCAGCCCCAGCATTTT,CASADPAQGHQPQHF
TRBJ1-4,NA,TRBD1,TRBV15,TGTGCCACCAGCAGTAGTCAGGGGGCTGAAAAACTGTTTTTT,CATSSSQGAEKLFF
TRBJ2-7,NA,NA,TRBV5-1,TGCGCCAGCAGCTTGTCTTTCAGGGACACCTACGAGCAGTACTTC,CASSLSFRDTYEQYF
TRBJ1-4,NA,NA,TRBV4-1,TGCGCCAGCAGCCAAGAGCAGGGCCGGCAACTGTTTTTT,CASSQEQGRQLFF
TRBJ1-1,NA,TRBD1,TRBV5-1,TGCGCCAGCAGCTTTACAGGGGACACTGAAGCTTTCTTT,CASSFTGDTEAFF
TRBJ1-1,NA,NA,TRBV5-5,TGTGCCAGCAGCCTCGGGGGGGTGAACACTGAAGCTTTCTTT,CASSLGGVNTEAFF
TRBJ1-5,NA,NA,TRBV2,TGTGCCAGCAGTGGCGAATTCAATCAGCCCCAGCATTTT,CASSGEFNQPQHF
TRBJ1-2,once,NA,TRBV10-3,TGTGCCACCTGGTTTGGGACAATAAGCCCCTACACCTTC,CATWFGTISPYTF
TRBJ1-2,NA,TRBD1,TRBV5-6,TGTGCCAGCAGCTGGGACAGGTCCTCCTATGGCTACACCTTC,CASSWDRSSYGYTF
TRBJ1-1,NA,NA,TRBV19,TGTGCCAGTAGTATTAAGAACACTGAAGCTTTCTTT,CASSIKNTEAFF
TRBJ2-7,NA,TRBD2,TRBV4-1,TGCGCCAGCAGCCAGGGACTAGCGCCCCAATCCGAGCAGTACTTC,CASSQGLAPQSEQYF
TRBJ2-7,once,NA,TRBV10-3,TGTGCCATCAGTGGGGCCGGTAGCGAGCAGTACTTC,CAISGAGSEQYF
TRBJ2-3,NA,TRBD1,TRBV7-2,TGTGCCAGCAGCCACAGGGGAAGGTCAAACACAGATACGCAGTATTTT,CASSHRGRSNTDTQYF